This is a list of T cell receptor beta chains from one sample in a study of blood T cell repertoires in COVID-19. Profiled with immunoSEQ multiplex PCR; TCRdb holds only in-frame clones, not every one. The data show around 250,000 clones, 80% to 90% seen once. Sequenced sample: PBMCs or T cells enriched from blood (not recorded which). These receptors all stem from a woman between 40 and 55 years old who had been exposed to COVID-19. CDR3s include the opening cysteine and the closing phenylalanine or tryptophan. D genes are given only for firm matches. Rows give clone size only sometimes, using once, few, many, or a class for an expanded clone.

clone_size d_call j_call v_call cdr3_nt cdr3_aa
NA NA TRBJ2-7 TRBV6-5 TGTGCCAGCAGCTCCAGGTTCTCCTACGAGCAGTACTTC CASSSRFSYEQYF
NA NA TRBJ2-1 TRBV27 TGTGCCAGCAGCCTAGGGACATCGGGAAATGAGCAGTTCTTC CASSLGTSGNEQFF
NA NA TRBJ2-7 TRBV27 TGTGCCAGCAGTTTTGGTAGGGGCGAGCAGTACTTC CASSFGRGEQYF
NA NA TRBJ1-4 TRBV5-6 TGTGCCAGCCGCCAGGGTTCAACTAATGAAAAACTGTTTTTT CASRQGSTNEKLFF
NA TRBD2 TRBJ2-1 TRBV9 TGTGCCAGCAGCGTAGGCCCGACTAGCGGGAGTTTAAATGAGCAGTTCTTC CASSVGPTSGSLNEQFF
few TRBD1 TRBJ1-4 TRBV18 TGTGCCAGCTCGTCTAAACAGGGGATTGATGAAAAACTGTTTTTT CASSSKQGIDEKLFF
NA TRBD1 TRBJ2-2 TRBV6-5 TGTGCCATCTCGACAGGGGGCGGTACCGGGGAGCTGTTTTTT CAISTGGGTGELFF
NA TRBD1 TRBJ1-1 TRBV18 TGTGCCAGCTCTCAAACCGGGACAGGGGCCTCCATGAACACTGAAGCTTTCTTT CASSQTGTGASMNTEAFF
NA NA TRBJ2-2 TRBV19 TGTGCCACAGGGACACCCATGAATTTGAACACCGGGGAGCTGTTTTTT CATGTPMNLNTGELFF
NA TRBD1 TRBJ1-5 TRBV27 TGTGCCAGCAGTTCCGACAGGGTATATCAGCCCCAGCATTTT CASSSDRVYQPQHF
NA NA TRBJ1-1 TRBV11-2 TGTGCCAGCAGCTTAGATCGTCGGGGGGAGGCTTTCTTT CASSLDRRGEAFF
NA TRBD2 TRBJ2-1 TRBV5-1 TGTGCCAGCAGCACCCAGGGGGGGACTAGCGGATCGAAATACAATGAGCAGTTCTTC CASSTQGGTSGSKYNEQFF
NA NA TRBJ1-3 TRBV6-4 TGTGCCAGCAGTGAGAGAGCGGGCTTAGGGCTCCCAACGTACAACACCATATATTTT CASSERAGLGLPTYNTIYF
NA NA TRBJ2-3 TRBV25-1 TGTGCCAGCAGTAGGACTGGGGATACGCAGTATTTT CASSRTGDTQYF
NA TRBD2 TRBJ2-7 TRBV27 TGTGCCAGCAGTCCCGGGACTAGCGGAGCCAGAAGCTCCTACGAGCAGTACTTC CASSPGTSGARSSYEQYF
NA TRBD1 TRBJ1-5 TRBV5-4 TGTGCCAGCAACGACAGGGTTAGCAATCAGCCCCAGCATTTT CASNDRVSNQPQHF
NA TRBD1 TRBJ2-5 TRBV7-9 TGTGCCAGCAGCTATCCCATTGAACAGGGGGCGGGGGAGACCCAGTACTTC CASSYPIEQGAGETQYF